Sequencing of this TCR beta chain was carried out in a study of T cell responses to AZD1222 COVID-19 vaccine. Here immunoSEQ multiplex PCR was the method, and the copy in TCRdb shows in-frame clones only, minus some. The sample holds 150,000 to 200,000 clones, more than 80% seen once. This clone has only one observation. Trimming removed 1 base from V and 9 bases from J, with 12 bases in between. Germline V gene lookup returns CDR1 MNHEY and CDR2 SMNVEV (reference sequence). The CDR3 totals 13 residues. This TCR was recovered from an adult who received the MenACWY meningococcal vaccine as a control. Sequencing used peripheral blood, obtained 28 days after the second dose of the MenACWY control vaccine. The V call is TRBV27, the J call TRBJ2-5; TRBD1 is a possible D gene (5 bases). The chain's CDR3 is CASSLFIGEAQYF. The CDR3 DNA reads TGTGCCAGCAGTTTATTTATAGGGGAAGCCCAGTACTTC.